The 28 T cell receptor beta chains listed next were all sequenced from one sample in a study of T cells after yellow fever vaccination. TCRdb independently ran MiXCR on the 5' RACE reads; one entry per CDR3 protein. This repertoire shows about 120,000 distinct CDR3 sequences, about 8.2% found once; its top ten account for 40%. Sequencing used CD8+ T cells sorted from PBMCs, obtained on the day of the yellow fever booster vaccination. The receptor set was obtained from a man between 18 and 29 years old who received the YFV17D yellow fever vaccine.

CDR3 sequence reads: CASSHFPGGSRTDTQYF. CDR3 coding DNA: TGTGCCAGCAGCCACTTCCCCGGGGGCAGCCGCACAGATACGCAGTATTTT. The chain carries TRBV3-1 and TRBJ2-3; tentatively, D is TRBD1 or TRBD2 (6 bases each). The germline CDR1 and CDR2 sequences are LGHDT and YNNKEL (reference sequence). The CDR3 covers 17 residues. Deletions cut 3 bases from V and 1 base from J, with 17 bases between.

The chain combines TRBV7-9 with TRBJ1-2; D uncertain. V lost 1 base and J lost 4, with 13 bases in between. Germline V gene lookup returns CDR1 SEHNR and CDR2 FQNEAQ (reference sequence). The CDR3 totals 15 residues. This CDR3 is CASSLGSQPPYGYTF. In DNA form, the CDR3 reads TGTGCCAGCAGCTTAGGTTCCCAGCCCCCCTATGGCTACACCTTC.

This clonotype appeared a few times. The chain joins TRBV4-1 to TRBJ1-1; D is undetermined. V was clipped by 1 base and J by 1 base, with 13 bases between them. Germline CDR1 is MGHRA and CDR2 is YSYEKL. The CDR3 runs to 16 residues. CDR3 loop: CASSQVSLAPNTEAFF. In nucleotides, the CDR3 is TGCGCCAGCAGCCAAGTTTCCCTAGCACCGAACACTGAAGCTTTCTTT.

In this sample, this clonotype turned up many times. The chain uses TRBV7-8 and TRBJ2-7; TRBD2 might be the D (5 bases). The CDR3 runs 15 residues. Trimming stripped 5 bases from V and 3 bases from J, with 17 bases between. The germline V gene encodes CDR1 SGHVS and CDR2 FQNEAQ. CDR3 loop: CASSLYEGFFYEQYF. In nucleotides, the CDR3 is TGTGCCAGCAGCCTATACGAGGGTTTCTTCTACGAGCAGTACTTC.

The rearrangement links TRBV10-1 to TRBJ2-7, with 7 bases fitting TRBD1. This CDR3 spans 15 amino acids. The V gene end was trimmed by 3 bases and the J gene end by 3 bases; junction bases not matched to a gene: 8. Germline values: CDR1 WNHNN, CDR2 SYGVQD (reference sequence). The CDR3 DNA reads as TGCGCCAGCAGTGACCCCAGGACAGGAAACTACGAGCAGTACTTC. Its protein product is CASSDPRTGNYEQYF.

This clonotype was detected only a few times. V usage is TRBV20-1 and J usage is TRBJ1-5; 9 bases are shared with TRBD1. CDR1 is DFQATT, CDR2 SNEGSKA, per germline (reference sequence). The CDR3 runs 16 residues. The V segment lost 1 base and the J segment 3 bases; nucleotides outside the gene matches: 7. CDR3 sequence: CSARVAGTGFNQPQHF. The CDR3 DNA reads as TGCAGTGCTAGAGTAGCCGGGACAGGGTTCAATCAGCCCCAGCATTTT.

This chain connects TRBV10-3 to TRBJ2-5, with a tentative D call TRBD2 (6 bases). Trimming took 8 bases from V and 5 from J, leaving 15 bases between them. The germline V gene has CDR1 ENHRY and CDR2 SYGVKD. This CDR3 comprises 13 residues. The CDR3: CAIGAGGTETQYF. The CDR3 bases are TGTGCCATCGGGGCTGGAGGGACGGAGACCCAGTACTTC.

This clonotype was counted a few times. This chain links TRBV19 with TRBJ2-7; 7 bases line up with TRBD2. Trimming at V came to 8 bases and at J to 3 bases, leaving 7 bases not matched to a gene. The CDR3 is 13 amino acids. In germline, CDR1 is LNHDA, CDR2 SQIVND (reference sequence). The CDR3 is CASGLGGIYEQYF. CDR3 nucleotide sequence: TGTGCCAGTGGCCTCGGGGGGATCTACGAGCAGTACTTC.

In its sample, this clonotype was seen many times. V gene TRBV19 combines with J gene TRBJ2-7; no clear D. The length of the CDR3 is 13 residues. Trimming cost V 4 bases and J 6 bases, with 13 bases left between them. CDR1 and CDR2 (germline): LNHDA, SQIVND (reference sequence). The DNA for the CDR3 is TGTGCCAGTAGTACCACAGTGGCTACCGAGCAGTACTTC. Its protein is CASSTTVATEQYF.

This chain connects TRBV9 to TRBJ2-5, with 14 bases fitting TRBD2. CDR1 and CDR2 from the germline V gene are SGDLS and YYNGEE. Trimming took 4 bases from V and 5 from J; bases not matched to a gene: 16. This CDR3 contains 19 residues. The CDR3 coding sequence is TGTGCCAGCAGCCCCCGGACTAGCGGGGGGCTAATGTGGGGTGAGACCCAGTACTTC. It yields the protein CASSPRTSGGLMWGETQYF.

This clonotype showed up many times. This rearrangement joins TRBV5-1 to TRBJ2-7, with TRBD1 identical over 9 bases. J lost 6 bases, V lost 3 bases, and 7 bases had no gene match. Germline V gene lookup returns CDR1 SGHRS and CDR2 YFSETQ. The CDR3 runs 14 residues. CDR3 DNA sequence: TGCGCCAGCAGCTCCGGACAGGGGCCATCCGAGCAGTACTTC. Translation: CASSSGQGPSEQYF.

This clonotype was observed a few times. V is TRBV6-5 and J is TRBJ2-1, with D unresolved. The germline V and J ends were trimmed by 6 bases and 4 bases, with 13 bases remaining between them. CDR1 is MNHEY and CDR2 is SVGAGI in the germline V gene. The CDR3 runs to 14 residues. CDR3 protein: CASSSTQKYNEQFF. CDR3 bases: TGTGCCAGCAGCTCCACGCAGAAATACAATGAGCAGTTCTTC.

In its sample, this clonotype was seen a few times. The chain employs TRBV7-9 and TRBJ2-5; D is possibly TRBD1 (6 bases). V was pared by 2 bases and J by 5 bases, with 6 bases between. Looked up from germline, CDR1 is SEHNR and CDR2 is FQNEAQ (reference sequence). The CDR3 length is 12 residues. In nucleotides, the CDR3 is TGTGCCAGCAGCTTACAGGGGGAGACCCAGTACTTC. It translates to CASSLQGETQYF.

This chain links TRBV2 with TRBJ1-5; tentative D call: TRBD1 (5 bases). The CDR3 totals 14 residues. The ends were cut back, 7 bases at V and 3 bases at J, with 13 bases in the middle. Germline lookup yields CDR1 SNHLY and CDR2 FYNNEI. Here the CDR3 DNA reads TGTGCCAGCAAGACAGCATTTGACAATCAGCCCCAGCATTTT. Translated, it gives CASKTAFDNQPQHF.

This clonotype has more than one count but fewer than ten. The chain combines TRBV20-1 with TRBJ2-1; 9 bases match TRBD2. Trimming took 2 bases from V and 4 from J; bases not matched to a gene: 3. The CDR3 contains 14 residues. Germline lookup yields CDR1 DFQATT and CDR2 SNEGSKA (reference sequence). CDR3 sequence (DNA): TGCAGTGCTAGACTAGCGGGGCCATACAATGAGCAGTTCTTC. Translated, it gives CSARLAGPYNEQFF.

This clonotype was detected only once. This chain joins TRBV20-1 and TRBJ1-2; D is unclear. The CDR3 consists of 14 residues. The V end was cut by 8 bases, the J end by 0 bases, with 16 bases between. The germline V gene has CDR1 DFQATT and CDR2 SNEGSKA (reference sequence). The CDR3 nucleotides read TGCAGTTCAACGCCCGGGAGAGCTAACTATGGCTACACCTTC. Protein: CSSTPGRANYGYTF.

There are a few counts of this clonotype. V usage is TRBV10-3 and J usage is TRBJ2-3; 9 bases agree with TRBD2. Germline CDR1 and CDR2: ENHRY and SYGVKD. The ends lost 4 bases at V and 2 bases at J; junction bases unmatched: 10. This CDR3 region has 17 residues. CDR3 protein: CAISGRETSGPTDTQYF. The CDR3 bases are TGTGCCATCAGTGGACGAGAGACTAGCGGACCCACAGATACGCAGTATTTT.

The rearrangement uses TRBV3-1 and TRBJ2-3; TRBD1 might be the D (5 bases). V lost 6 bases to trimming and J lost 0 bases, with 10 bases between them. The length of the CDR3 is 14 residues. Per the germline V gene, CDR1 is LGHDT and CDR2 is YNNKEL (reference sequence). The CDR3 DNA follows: TGTGCCAGCAGGGACATCTCTAGCACAGATACGCAGTATTTT. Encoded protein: CASRDISSTDTQYF.

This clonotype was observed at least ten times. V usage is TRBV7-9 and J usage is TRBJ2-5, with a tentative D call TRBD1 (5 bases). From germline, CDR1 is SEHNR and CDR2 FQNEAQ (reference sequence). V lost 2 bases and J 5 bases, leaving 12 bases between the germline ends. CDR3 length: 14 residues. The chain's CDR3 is CASSLQGFGETQYF. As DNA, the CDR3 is TGTGCCAGCAGCTTACAGGGTTTTGGGGAGACCCAGTACTTC.

CDR3: CASSQGGRAVYTEAFF. CDR3 nucleotide sequence: TGTGCCAGCAGCCAAGGGGGCAGGGCAGTATATACTGAAGCTTTCTTT. V gene TRBV3-1 combines with J gene TRBJ1-1; weak D call: TRBD1 (5 bases). The germline V and J ends were trimmed by 1 base and 5 bases, with 17 bases remaining between them. This CDR3 spans 16 amino acids. The germline gives CDR1 LGHDT, CDR2 YNNKEL (reference sequence).

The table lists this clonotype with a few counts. CDR3 amino acids: CASSQATHTGVGSTDTQYF. As DNA, the CDR3 is TGCGCCAGCAGCCAAGCCACCCACACAGGGGTGGGTAGCACAGATACGCAGTATTTT. The chain carries TRBV4-3 and TRBJ2-3; 7 bases map to TRBD1. The CDR3 covers 19 residues. V shed 1 base, J shed 0 bases, and the junction held 13 bases outside the gene matches. Per germline, CDR1 LGHNA and CDR2 YSLEER.

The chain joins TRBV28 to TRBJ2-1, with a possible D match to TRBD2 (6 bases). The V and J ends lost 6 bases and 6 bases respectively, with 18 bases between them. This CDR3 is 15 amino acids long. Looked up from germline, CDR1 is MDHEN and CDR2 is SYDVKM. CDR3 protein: CASRTQGGSFNEQFF. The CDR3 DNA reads TGTGCCAGCAGGACCCAGGGAGGTTCATTCAATGAGCAGTTCTTC.

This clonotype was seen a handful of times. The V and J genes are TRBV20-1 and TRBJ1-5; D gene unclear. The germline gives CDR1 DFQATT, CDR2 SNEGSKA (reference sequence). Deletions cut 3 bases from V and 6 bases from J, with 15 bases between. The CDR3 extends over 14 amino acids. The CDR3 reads CSARRNAWPQPQHF. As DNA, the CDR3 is TGCAGTGCTAGGAGGAACGCATGGCCTCAGCCCCAGCATTTT.

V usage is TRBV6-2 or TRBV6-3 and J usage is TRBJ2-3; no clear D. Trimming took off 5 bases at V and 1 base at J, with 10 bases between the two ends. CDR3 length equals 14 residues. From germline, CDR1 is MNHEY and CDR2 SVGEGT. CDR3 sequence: CASSHDGGTDTQYF. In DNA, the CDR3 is TGTGCCAGCAGTCATGACGGTGGCACAGATACGCAGTATTTT.

The CDR3 loop reads CATSIIAGSYEQYF. DNA of the CDR3: TGTGCCACCTCGATTATAGCGGGATCCTACGAGCAGTACTTC. The rearrangement links TRBV4-2 to TRBJ2-7; TRBD2 agrees at 8 bases. This CDR3 comprises 14 residues. With V trimmed by 10 bases and J by 1 base, 9 bases remained unmatched. Germline CDR1 reads LGHNA; CDR2 reads YNFKEQ.

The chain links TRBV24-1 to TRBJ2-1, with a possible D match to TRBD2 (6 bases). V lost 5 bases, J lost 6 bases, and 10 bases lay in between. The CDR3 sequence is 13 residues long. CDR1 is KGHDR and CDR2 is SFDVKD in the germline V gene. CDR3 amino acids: CATSGLGFNEQFF. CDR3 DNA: TGTGCCACCAGTGGACTAGGTTTCAATGAGCAGTTCTTC.

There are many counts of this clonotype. CDR3: CASSYGSTDTQYF. CDR3 coding DNA: TGTGCCAGCAGTTACGGGAGCACAGATACGCAGTATTTT. V and J are TRBV6-5 and TRBJ2-3; no definite D call. The length of the CDR3 is 13 residues. Germline V gives CDR1 MNHEY, CDR2 SVGAGI. V was shortened by 2 bases and J by 0 bases, with 3 bases between the two germline ends.

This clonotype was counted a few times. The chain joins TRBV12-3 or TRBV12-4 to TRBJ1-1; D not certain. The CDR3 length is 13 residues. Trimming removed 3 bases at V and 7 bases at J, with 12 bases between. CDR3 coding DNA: TGTGCCAGCAGTTTCACATATTCCAGTGAAGCTTTCTTT. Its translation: CASSFTYSSEAFF.